Listed below are T cell receptor beta chains from one sample, sequenced in a study of cytomegalovirus exposure and HLA in healthy donors. Repertoires were generated with immunoSEQ multiplex PCR, while TCRdb's copy carries only in-frame clones and drops some. The table records about 140,000 clones, around three quarters of them present only once. The sequencing input was PBMCs. The receptors originated from a middle-aged man in good health and CMV-seropositive. Both conserved end residues are part of each CDR3. D genes are given only for firm matches. Clone size is not always given. Where it is, it says once, few, many or a class for expanded clones.

v_gene,d_gene,abundance,j_gene,CDR3aa,CDR3nt
TRBV29-1,TRBD1,.,TRBJ2-3,CSGGVRDRITDTQYF,TGCAGCGGGGGGGTACGGGACAGGATAACAGATACGCAGTATTTT
TRBV18,.,.,TRBJ2-7,CASSPQSSYEQYF,TGTGCCAGCTCACCACAGAGCTCCTACGAGCAGTACTTC
TRBV5-1,.,.,TRBJ1-1,CASSLTGYGEAFF,TGCGCCAGCAGCTTGACAGGGTATGGTGAAGCTTTCTTT
TRBV6-5,.,.,TRBJ2-7,CASSQDRGGEQYF,TGTGCCAGCAGTCAGGATAGGGGTGGCGAGCAGTACTTC
TRBV6-8,TRBD1,.,TRBJ1-4,CASRGTGGAEFEKLFF,TGTGCCAGCAGGGGGACAGGGGGCGCAGAATTTGAAAAACTGTTTTTT
TRBV5-4,TRBD1,.,TRBJ2-7,CASSYLGGSYEQYF,TGTGCCAGCAGCTATTTAGGGGGCAGCTACGAGCAGTACTTC
TRBV7-2,.,.,TRBJ2-5,CASSLDRSSSQYF,TGTGCCAGCAGCTTAGACAGGTCGTCGTCCCAGTACTTC
TRBV11-3,TRBD1,.,TRBJ1-1,CASSLGPRQGGTEAFF,TGTGCCAGCAGCTTAGGGCCCCGACAGGGGGGCACTGAAGCTTTCTTT
TRBV2,.,.,TRBJ2-1,CASSDIGRSFSYNEQFF,TGTGCCAGCAGTGATATCGGCAGGTCTTTCTCCTACAATGAGCAGTTCTTC
TRBV5-1,TRBD2,.,TRBJ2-5,CASSPAGGETETQYF,TGCGCCAGCAGCCCCGCGGGGGGGGAAACAGAGACCCAGTACTTC
TRBV18,.,.,TRBJ1-4,CASSPKPDEKLFF,TGTGCCAGCTCACCGAAGCCGGATGAAAAACTGTTTTTT
TRBV21-1,.,.,TRBJ1-2,CASSKGCQSSVNYGYTF,TGTGCCAGCAGCAAAGGGTGCCAGTCATCTGTTAACTATGGCTACACCTTC
TRBV29-1,.,.,TRBJ2-4,CSVVEGAGNIQYF,TGCAGCGTTGTGGAGGGGGCGGGAAACATTCAGTACTTC
TRBV10-3,TRBD2,once,TRBJ2-1,CAISEFSGGGNEQFF,TGTGCCATCAGTGAGTTTAGCGGGGGAGGGAATGAGCAGTTCTTC
TRBV6-5,.,.,TRBJ2-6,CASSPRGSGANVLTF,TGTGCCAGCAGCCCCAGGGGTTCTGGGGCCAACGTCCTGACTTTC
TRBV7-9,TRBD1,.,TRBJ2-7,CASSFPETGRSYEQYF,TGTGCCAGCAGCTTCCCCGAGACAGGGAGATCCTACGAGCAGTACTTC
TRBV7-9,TRBD1,.,TRBJ1-4,CASSPPGQGWEKLFF,TGTGCCAGCAGCCCCCCGGGACAGGGTTGGGAAAAACTGTTTTTT
TRBV5-6,.,.,TRBJ2-6,CASSWRGNGANVLTF,TGTGCCAGCAGTTGGCGAGGCAACGGGGCCAACGTCCTGACTTTC
TRBV6-1,.,few,TRBJ1-2,CASSERGASGYTF,TGTGCCAGCAGTGAACGGGGGGCAAGTGGCTACACCTTC
TRBV4-1,TRBD1,.,TRBJ2-7,CASSHSPDRGQAYEQYF,TGCGCCAGCAGCCATAGCCCGGACAGGGGGCAAGCCTACGAGCAGTACTTC
TRBV25-1,.,.,TRBJ2-3,CASSQGDTQYF,TGTGCCAGCAGTCAGGGAGATACGCAGTATTTT
TRBV5-6,.,.,TRBJ2-6,CASSPGVAGANVLTF,TGTGCCAGCAGCCCTGGAGTCGCTGGGGCCAACGTCCTGACTTTC
TRBV28,.,.,TRBJ1-6,CASSQEYSYNSPLHF,TGTGCCAGCAGCCAGGAATACTCCTATAATTCACCCCTCCACTTT
TRBV5-1,TRBD1,.,TRBJ1-6,CASSLVLGTGRGYNSPLHF,TGCGCCAGCAGCTTGGTGTTGGGGACAGGGAGGGGGTATAATTCACCCCTCCACTTT
TRBV7-9,.,once,TRBJ2-3,CASSLLGPSTDTQYF,TGTGCCAGCAGCTTACTGGGGCCGAGCACAGATACGCAGTATTTT
TRBV2,.,.,TRBJ2-7,CASSGQSYEQYF,TGTGCCAGCAGCGGACAGTCCTACGAGCAGTACTTC
TRBV6-5,TRBD2,.,TRBJ2-7,CASTPSGGRHYEQYF,TGTGCCAGCACCCCCTCGGGAGGGAGACACTACGAGCAGTACTTC
TRBV2,.,.,TRBJ2-7,CASSESRGQAAYEQYF,TGTGCCAGCAGTGAATCGCGGGGCCAGGCCGCCTACGAGCAGTACTTC
TRBV18,.,once,TRBJ2-7,CASSPGRGYEQYF,TGTGCCAGCTCACCAGGCAGGGGCTACGAGCAGTACTTC
TRBV7-2,.,few,TRBJ2-7,CASSLNTGLLYEQYF,TGTGCCAGCAGCTTAAATACGGGACTCCTTTACGAGCAGTACTTC
TRBV6-5,.,.,TRBJ1-2,CASSYLKGVGYGYTF,TGTGCCAGCAGTTACCTCAAAGGGGTCGGCTATGGCTACACCTTC
TRBV13,.,.,TRBJ1-5,CASSGQGFNQPQHF,TGTGCCAGCAGCGGACAAGGGTTCAATCAGCCCCAGCATTTT
TRBV2,TRBD2,once,TRBJ2-3,CASSELASGRLDTQYF,TGTGCCAGCAGTGAATTGGCTAGCGGGAGATTGGATACGCAGTATTTT
TRBV5-4,.,once,TRBJ2-5,CASSVGTRQTSQETQYF,TGTGCCAGCAGCGTCGGAACCAGGCAGACCTCCCAAGAGACCCAGTACTTC